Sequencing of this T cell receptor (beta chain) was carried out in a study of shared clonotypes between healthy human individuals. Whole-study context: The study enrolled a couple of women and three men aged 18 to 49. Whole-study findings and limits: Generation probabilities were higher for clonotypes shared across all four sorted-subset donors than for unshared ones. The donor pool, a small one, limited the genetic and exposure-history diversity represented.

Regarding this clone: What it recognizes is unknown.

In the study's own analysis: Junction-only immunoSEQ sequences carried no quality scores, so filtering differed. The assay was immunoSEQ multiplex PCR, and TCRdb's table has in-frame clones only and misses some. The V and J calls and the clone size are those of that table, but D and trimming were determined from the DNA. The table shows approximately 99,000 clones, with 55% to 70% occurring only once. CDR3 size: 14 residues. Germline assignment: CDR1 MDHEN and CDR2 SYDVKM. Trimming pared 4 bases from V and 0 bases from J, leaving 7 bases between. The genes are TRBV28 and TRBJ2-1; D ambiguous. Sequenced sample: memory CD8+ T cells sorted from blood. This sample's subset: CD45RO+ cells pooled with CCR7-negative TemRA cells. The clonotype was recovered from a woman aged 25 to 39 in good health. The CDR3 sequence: CASSYANSYNEQFF. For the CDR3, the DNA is TGTGCCAGCAGTTATGCCAACTCCTACAATGAGCAGTTCTTC.